The 6 T cell receptor beta chains below all came from one sample that was sequenced in a study of blood T cell repertoires in COVID-19. Generated by immunoSEQ multiplex PCR, the TCRdb table keeps only in-frame clones and is missing some. Found here are roughly 69,000 clones, around four fifths of them singletons; the top ten hold over 12%. The sample comprised peripheral blood. All receptors come from a man in his fifties or sixties with COVID-19, enrolled during active disease.

Ten or more counts support this clone. The chain combines TRBV25-1 with TRBJ2-5; possibly TRBD1 for D (6 bases). Trimming stripped 3 bases from V and 4 bases from J, with 15 bases between. Looked up from germline, CDR1 is MGHDK and CDR2 is SYGVNS. This CDR3 comprises 15 residues. The CDR3 sequence is CASSEQDRLRETQYF. Here the CDR3 DNA reads TGTGCCAGCAGTGAGCAAGACAGGCTGAGAGAGACCCAGTACTTC.

V gene TRBV2 combines with J gene TRBJ2-3; D unclear. Looked up from germline, CDR1 is SNHLY and CDR2 is FYNNEI. Between the trimmed V and J ends, which lost 8 bases and 5 bases, there was a span of 8 bases. This CDR3 region has 11 residues. The CDR3 region is CASSQQDTQYF. CDR3 coding DNA: TGTGCCAGCTCCCAACAAGATACGCAGTATTTT.

V is TRBV30 and J is TRBJ2-3; D is ambiguous. Looked up from germline, CDR1 is GTSNPN and CDR2 is SVGIG (reference sequence). The CDR3 spans 12 residues. V dropped 0 bases and J dropped 5 bases, with 6 bases sitting between them. CDR3 residues: CAWSVARDTQYF. DNA of the CDR3: TGTGCCTGGAGTGTAGCTAGAGATACGCAGTATTTT.

The V and J genes are TRBV29-1 and TRBJ2-5, with 11 bases identical to TRBD1. V was pared by 4 bases and J by 5 bases, with 6 bases of the junction left unmatched. Germline assignment: CDR1 SQVTM and CDR2 ANQGSEA. The CDR3 is 14 residues long. The CDR3 nucleotides are TGCAGCGTTGCCCAGGACAGGGGGCTCGAGACCCAGTACTTC. Translation: CSVAQDRGLETQYF.

The rearrangement joins TRBV6-5 to TRBJ1-6; TRBD1 is a possible D gene (6 bases). V shed 0 bases and J shed 10 bases, with 13 bases lying between them. The CDR3 has 15 amino acids. CDR1 and CDR2 (germline): MNHEY, SVGAGI. The DNA of the CDR3 is TGTGCCAGCAGTTACTCGACAGGAATGGAATCACCCCTCCACTTT. It specifies CASSYSTGMESPLHF.

The genes are TRBV5-1 and TRBJ2-5; 7 bases map to TRBD2. The CDR3 is 15 amino acids. The trim removed 1 base at V and 5 bases at J, leaving 8 bases unmatched. Germline V lookup: CDR1 SGHRS, CDR2 YFSETQ. CDR3 DNA sequence: TGCGCCAGCAGCTTGAGTCCGGGGGGACTTGAGACCCAGTACTTC. The encoded protein is CASSLSPGGLETQYF.